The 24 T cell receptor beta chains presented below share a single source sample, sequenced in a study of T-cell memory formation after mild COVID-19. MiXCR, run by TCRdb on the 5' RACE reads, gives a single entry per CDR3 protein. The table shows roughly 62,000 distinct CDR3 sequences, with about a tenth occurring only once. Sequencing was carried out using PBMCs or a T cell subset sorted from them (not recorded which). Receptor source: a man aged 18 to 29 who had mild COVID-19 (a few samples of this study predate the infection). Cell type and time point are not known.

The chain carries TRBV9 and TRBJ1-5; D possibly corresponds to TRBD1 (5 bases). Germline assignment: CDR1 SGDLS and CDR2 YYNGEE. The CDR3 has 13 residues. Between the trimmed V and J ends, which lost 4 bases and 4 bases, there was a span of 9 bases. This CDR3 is CASSRPGNQPQHF. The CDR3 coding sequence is TGTGCCAGCAGCCGTCCAGGGAATCAGCCCCAGCATTTT.

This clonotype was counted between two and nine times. In DNA, the CDR3 is TGCGCCAGCAGCTTTCTGGGGGACAAGACCCAGTACTTC. It encodes CASSFLGDKTQYF. This chain uses TRBV5-1 with TRBJ2-5; D is possibly TRBD1 (6 bases). CDR3 size: 13 residues. Trimming pared 2 bases from V and 6 bases from J, leaving 11 bases between. Germline V CDR1 and CDR2: SGHRS, YFSETQ.

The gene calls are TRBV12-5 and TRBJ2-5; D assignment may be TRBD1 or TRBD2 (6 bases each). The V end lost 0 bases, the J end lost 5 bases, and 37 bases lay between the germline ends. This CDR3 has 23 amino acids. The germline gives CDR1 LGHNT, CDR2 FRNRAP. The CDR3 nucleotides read TGTGCTAGTGGTTTGGTAAAGAGTTCGTCGGTTCTTGGGGGGCGAATAGTCGCGGAGACCCAGTACTTC. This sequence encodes CASGLVKSSSVLGGRIVAETQYF.

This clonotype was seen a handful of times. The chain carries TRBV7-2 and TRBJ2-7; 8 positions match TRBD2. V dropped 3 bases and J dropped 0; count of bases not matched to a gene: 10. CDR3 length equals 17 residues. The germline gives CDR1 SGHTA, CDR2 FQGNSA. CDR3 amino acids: CASSFRRRGDSSYEQYF. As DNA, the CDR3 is TGTGCCAGCAGCTTTCGTAGGCGGGGGGATAGCTCCTACGAGCAGTACTTC. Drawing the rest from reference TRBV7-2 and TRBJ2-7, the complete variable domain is GAGVSQSPSNKVTEKGKDVELRCDPISGHTALYWYRQSLGQGLEFLIYFQGNSAPDKSGLPSDRFSAERTGGSVSTLTIQRTQQEDSAVYLCASSFRRRGDSSYEQYFGPGTRLTVT.

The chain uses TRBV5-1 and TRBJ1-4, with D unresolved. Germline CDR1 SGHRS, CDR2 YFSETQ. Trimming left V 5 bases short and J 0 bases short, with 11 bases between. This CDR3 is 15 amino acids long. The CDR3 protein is CASRAAPATNEKLFF. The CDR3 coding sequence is TGCGCCAGCAGGGCAGCACCAGCAACTAATGAAAAACTGTTTTTT.

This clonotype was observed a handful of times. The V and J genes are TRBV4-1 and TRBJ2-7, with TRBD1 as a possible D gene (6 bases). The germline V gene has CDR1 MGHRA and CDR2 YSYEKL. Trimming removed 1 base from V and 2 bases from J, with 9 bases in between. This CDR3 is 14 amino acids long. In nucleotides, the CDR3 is TGCGCCAGCAGCCAAGGAACAGGGCCCTACGAGCAGTACGTC. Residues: CASSQGTGPYEQYV.

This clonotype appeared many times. CDR3 sequence: CASSRGLAGGDTQYF. CDR3 DNA sequence: TGTGCCAGCTCACGAGGACTAGCGGGGGGAGATACGCAGTATTTT. The chain links TRBV18 to TRBJ2-3; 14 bases align to TRBD2. The CDR3 runs 15 residues. Germline CDR1 is KGHSH and CDR2 is LQKENI. J lost 5 bases, V lost 4 bases, and 2 bases had no gene match. Full variable domain (remainder filled in from reference TRBV18 and TRBJ2-3): NAGVMQNPRHLVRRRGQEARLRCSPMKGHSHVYWYRQLPEEGLKFMVYLQKENIIDESGMPKERFSAEFPKEGPSILRIQQVVRGDSAAYFCASSRGLAGGDTQYFGPGTRLTVL.

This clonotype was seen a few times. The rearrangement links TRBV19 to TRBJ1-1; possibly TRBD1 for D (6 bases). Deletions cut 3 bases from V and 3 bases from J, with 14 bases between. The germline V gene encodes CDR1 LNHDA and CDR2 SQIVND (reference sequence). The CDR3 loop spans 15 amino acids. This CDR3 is CASSIYGAGDTEAFF. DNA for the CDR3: TGTGCCAGTAGTATTTATGGGGCAGGGGACACTGAAGCTTTCTTT.

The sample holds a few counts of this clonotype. The CDR3 DNA is TGTGCCAGCAGCGAGGGCAGGGCATTTTTCTACAATGAGCAGTTCTTC. Translated: CASSEGRAFFYNEQFF. This chain links TRBV3-1 with TRBJ2-1; D tentatively fits TRBD1 or TRBD2 (5 bases each). V was clipped by 5 bases and J by 3 bases, with 17 bases between them. The V gene's germline CDR1 is LGHDT and CDR2 YNNKEL (reference sequence). The CDR3 spans 16 residues.

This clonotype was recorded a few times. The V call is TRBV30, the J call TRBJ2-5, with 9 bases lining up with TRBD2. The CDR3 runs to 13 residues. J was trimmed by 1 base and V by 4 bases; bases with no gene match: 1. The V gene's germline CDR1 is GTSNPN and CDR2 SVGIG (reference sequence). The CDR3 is CAWTSGAQETQYF. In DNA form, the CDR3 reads TGTGCCTGGACTAGCGGGGCCCAAGAGACCCAGTACTTC.

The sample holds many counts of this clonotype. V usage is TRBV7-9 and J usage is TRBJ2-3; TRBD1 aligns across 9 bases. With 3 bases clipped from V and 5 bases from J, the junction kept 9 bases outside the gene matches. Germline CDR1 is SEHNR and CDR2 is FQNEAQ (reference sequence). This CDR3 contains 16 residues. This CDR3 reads CASSFWTGASGDTQYF. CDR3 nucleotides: TGTGCCAGCAGCTTCTGGACAGGGGCGTCCGGAGATACGCAGTATTTT.

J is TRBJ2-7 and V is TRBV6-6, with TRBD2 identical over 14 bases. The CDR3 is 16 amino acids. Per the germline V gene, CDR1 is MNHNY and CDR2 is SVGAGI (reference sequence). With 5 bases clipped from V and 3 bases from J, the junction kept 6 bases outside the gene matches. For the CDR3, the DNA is TGTGCCAGCAGTCCCCGACTAGCGGGGGGGATCTACGAGCAGTACGTC. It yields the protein CASSPRLAGGIYEQYV.

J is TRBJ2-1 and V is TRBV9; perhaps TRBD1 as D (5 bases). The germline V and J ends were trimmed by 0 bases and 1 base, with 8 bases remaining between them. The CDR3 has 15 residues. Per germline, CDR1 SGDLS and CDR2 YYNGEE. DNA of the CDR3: TGTGCCAGCAGCGTAGGGCAGGGATCCTACAATGAGCAGTTCTTC. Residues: CASSVGQGSYNEQFF.

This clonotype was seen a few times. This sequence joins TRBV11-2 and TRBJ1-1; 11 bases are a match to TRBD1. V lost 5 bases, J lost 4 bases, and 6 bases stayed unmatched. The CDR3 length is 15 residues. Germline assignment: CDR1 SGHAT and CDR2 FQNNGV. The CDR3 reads CASSLIGTGGTEAFF. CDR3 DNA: TGTGCCAGCAGCCTAATCGGGACAGGGGGCACTGAAGCTTTCTTT.

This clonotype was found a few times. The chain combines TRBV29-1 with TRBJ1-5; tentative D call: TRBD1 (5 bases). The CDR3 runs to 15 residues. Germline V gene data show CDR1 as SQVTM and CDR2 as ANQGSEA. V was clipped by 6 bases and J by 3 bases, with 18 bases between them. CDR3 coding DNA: TGCAGCGTCGGGTTTGGGGCAGGTACCAATCAGCCCCAGCATTTT. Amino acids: CSVGFGAGTNQPQHF.

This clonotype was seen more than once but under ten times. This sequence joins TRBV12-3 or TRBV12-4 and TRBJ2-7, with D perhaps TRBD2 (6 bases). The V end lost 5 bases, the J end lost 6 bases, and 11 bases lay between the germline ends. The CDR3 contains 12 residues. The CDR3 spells CASSPTGGEQYV. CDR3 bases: TGTGCCAGCAGTCCGACCGGGGGCGAGCAGTACGTC.

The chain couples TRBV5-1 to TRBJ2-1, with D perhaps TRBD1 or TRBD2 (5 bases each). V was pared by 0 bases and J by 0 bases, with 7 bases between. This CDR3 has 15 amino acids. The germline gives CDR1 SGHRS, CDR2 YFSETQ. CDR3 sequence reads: CASSLGGTSYNEQFF. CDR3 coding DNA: TGCGCCAGCAGCTTGGGTGGGACCTCCTACAATGAGCAGTTCTTC.

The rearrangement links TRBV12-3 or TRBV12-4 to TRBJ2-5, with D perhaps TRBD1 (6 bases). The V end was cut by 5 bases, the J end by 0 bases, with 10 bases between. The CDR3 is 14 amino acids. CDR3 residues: CASSGSGDQETQYF. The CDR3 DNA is TGTGCCAGCAGTGGGTCAGGGGACCAAGAGACCCAGTACTTC.

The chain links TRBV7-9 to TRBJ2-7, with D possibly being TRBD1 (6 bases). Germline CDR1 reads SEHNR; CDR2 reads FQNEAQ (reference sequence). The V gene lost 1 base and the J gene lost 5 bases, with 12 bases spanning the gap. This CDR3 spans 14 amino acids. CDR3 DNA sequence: TGTGCCAGCAGCTTAGTGGCAGGGGACGACGAGCAGTACTTC. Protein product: CASSLVAGDDEQYF.

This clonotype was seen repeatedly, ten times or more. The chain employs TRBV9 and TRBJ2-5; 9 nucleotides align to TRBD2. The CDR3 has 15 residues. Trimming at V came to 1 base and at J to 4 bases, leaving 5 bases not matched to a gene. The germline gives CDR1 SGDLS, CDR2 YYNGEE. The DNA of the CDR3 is TGTGCCAGCAGCGTACAAGCGGGGGGTTCAGAGACCCAGTACTTC. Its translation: CASSVQAGGSETQYF. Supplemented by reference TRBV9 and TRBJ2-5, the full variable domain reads DSGVTQTPKHLITATGQRVTLRCSPRSGDLSVYWYQQSLDQGLQFLIQYYNGEERAKGNILERFSAQQFPDLHSELNLSSLELGDSALYFCASSVQAGGSETQYFGPGTRLLVL.

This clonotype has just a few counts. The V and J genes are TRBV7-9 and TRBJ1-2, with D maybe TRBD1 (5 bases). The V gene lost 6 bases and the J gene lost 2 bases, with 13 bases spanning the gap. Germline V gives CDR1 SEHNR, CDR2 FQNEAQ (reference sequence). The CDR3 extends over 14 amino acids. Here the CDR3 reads CASSQMTVNYGYTF. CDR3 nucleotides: TGTGCCAGCAGTCAGATGACAGTCAACTATGGCTACACCTTC.

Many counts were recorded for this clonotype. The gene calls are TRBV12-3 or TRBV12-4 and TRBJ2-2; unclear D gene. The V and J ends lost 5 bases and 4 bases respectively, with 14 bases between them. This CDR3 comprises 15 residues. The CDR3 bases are TGTGCCAGCAGTGCCCCCCCATTGGGCACCGGGGAGCTGTTTTTT. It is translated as CASSAPPLGTGELFF.

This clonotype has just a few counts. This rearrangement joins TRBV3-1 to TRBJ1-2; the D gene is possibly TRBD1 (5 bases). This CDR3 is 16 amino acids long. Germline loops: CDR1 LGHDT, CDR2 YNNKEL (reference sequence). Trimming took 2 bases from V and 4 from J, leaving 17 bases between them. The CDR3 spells CASSQPSGLDSYGYTF. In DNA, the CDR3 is TGTGCCAGCAGCCAACCCTCCGGGCTCGACAGCTATGGCTACACCTTC. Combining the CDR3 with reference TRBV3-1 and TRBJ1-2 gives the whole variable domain DTAVSQTPKYLVTQMGNDKSIKCEQNLGHDTMYWYKQDSKKFLKIMFSYNNKELIINETVPNRFSPKSPDKAHLNLHINSLELGDSAVYFCASSQPSGLDSYGYTFGSGTRLTVV.

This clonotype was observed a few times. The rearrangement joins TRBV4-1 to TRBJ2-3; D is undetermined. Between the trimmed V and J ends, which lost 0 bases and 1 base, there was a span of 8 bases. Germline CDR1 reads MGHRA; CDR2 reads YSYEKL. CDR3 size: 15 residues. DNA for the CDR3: TGCGCCAGCAGCCAAGAGGGTCTAGGCACAGATACGCAGTATTTT. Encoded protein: CASSQEGLGTDTQYF.